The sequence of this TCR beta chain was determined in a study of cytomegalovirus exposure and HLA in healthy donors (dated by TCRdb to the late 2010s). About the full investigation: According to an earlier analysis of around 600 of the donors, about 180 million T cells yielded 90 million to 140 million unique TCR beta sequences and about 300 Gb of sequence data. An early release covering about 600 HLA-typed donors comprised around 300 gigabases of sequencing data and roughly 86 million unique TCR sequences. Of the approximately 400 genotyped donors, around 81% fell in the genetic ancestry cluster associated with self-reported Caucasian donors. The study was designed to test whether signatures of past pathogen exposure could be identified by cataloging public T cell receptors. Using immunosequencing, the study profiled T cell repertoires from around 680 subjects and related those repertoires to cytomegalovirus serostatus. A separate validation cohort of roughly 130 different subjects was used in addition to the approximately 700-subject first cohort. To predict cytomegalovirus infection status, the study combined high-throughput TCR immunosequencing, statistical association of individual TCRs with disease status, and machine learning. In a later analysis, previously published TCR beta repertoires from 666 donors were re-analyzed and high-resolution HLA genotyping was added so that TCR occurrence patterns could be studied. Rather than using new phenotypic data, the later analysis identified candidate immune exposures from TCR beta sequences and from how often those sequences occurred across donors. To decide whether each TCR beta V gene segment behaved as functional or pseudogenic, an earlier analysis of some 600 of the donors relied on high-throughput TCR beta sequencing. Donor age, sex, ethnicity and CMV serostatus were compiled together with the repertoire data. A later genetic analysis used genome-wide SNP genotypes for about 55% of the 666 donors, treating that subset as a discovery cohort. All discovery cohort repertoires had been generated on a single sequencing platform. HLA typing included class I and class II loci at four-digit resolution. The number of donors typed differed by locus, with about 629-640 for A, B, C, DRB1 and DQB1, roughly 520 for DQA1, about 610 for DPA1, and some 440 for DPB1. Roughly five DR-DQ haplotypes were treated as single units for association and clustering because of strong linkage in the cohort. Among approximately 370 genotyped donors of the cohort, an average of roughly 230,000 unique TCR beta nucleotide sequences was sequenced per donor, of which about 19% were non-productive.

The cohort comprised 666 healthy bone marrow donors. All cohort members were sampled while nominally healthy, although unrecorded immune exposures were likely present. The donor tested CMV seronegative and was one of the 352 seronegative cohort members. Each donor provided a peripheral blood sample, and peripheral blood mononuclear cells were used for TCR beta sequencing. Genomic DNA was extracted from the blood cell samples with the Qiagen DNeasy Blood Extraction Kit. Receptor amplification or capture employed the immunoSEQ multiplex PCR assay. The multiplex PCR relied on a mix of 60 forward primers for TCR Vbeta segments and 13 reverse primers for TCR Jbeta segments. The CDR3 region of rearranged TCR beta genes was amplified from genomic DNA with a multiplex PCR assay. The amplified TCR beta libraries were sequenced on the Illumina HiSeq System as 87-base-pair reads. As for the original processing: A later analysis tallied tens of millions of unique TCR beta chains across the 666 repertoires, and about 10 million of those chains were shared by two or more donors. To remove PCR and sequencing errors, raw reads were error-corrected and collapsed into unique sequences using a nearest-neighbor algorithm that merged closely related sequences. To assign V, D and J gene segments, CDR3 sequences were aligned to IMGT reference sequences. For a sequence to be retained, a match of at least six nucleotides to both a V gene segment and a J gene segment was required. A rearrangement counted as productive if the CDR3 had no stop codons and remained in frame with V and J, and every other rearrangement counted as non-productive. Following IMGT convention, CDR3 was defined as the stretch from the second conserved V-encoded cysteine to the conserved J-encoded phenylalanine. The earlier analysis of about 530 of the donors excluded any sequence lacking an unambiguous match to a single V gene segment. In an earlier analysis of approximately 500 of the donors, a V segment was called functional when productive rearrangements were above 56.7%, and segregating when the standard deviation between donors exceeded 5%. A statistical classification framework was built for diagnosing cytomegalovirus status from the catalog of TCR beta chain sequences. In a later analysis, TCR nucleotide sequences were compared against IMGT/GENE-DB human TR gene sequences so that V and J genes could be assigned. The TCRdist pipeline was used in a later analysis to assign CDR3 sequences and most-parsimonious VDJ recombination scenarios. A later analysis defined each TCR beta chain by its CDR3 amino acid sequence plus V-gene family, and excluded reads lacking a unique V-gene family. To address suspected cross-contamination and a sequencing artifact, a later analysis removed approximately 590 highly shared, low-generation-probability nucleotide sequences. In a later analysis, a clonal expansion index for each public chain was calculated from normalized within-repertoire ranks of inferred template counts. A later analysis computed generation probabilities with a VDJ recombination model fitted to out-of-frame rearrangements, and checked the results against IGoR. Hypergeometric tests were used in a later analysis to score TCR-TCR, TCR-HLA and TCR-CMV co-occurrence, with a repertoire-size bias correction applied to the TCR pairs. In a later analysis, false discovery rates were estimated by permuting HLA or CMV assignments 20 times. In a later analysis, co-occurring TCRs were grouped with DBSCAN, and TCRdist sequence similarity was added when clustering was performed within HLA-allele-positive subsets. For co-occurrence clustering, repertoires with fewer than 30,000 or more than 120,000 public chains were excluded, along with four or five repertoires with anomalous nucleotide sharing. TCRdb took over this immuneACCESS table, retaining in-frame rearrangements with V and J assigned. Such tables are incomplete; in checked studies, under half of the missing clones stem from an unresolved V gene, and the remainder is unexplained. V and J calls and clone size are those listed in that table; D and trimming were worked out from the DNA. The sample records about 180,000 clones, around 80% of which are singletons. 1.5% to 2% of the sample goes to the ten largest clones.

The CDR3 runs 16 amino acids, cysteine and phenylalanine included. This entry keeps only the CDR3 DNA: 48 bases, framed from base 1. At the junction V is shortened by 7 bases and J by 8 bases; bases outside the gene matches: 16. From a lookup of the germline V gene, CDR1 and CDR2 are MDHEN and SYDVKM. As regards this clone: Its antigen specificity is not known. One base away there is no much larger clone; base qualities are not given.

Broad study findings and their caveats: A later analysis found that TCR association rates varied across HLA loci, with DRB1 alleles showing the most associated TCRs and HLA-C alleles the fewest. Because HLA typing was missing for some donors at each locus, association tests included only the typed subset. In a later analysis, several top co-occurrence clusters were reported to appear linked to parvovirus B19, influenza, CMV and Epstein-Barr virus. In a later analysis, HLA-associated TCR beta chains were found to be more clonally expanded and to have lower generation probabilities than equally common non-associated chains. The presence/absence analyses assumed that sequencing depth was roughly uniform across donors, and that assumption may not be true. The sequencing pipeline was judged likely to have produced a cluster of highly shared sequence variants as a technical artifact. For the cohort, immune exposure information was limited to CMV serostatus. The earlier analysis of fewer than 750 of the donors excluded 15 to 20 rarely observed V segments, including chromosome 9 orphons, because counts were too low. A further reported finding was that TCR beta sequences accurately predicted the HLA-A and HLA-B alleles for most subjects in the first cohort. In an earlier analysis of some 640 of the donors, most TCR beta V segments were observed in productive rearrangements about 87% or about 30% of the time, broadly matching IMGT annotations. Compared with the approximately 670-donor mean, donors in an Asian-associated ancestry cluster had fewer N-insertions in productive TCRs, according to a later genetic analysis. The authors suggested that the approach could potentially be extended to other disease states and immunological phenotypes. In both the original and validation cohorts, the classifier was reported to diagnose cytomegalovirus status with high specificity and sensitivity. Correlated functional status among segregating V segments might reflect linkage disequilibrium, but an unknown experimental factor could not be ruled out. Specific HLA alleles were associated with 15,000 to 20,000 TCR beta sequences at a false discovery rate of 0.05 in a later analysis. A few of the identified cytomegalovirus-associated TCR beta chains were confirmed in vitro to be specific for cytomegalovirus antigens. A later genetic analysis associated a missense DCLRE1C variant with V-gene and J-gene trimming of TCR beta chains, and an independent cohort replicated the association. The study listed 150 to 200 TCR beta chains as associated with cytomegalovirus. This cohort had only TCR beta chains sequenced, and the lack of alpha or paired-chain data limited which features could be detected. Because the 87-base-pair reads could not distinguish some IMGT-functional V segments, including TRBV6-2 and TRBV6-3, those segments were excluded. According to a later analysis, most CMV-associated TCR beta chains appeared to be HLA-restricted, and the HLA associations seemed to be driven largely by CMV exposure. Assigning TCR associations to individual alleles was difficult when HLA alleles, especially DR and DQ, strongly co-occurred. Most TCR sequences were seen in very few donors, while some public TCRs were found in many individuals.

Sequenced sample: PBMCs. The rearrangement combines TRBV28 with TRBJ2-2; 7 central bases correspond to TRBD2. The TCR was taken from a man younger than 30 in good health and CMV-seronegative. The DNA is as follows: TGTGCCAGCATTTCGAAGGGGCACAAGGGAGGGGGGGAGCTGTTTTTT. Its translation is CASISKGHKGGGELFF.